This T cell receptor (beta chain) was captured in a study of T cell responses to AZD1222 COVID-19 vaccine. Looking at the study overall: Timing groups of about 4 and about 12 weeks for second doses were pooled. Study-wide findings and caveats: Donors were mostly white British, more females; clonal diversity possibly underestimated. Across the whole spike, CD4 TCRs peaked at regions 160-218 and 743-854. Baseline testing showed seropositivity in only six AZD1222 recipients.

This clone has a single count. Its antigen is not identified. Sequencing was performed with immunoSEQ multiplex PCR; in TCRdb, only in-frame clones are kept and a portion is missing. The sample shows roughly 150,000 clones, about 91% of them seen only once. The clonotype comes from an adult in good health. Specimen: peripheral blood, collected on day 0 of AZD1222 vaccination.

CDR3 coding DNA: TGTGCCAGCAGCTTATTTGGGCTAGTGGCCGGGGAGCTGTTTTTT. This gives the protein CASSLFGLVAGELFF. This chain connects TRBV5-6 to TRBJ2-2; D remains ambiguous. This CDR3 contains 15 residues. CDR1 is SGHDT and CDR2 is YYEEEE in the germline V gene. The germline V and J ends were trimmed by 2 bases and 6 bases, with 14 bases remaining between them.